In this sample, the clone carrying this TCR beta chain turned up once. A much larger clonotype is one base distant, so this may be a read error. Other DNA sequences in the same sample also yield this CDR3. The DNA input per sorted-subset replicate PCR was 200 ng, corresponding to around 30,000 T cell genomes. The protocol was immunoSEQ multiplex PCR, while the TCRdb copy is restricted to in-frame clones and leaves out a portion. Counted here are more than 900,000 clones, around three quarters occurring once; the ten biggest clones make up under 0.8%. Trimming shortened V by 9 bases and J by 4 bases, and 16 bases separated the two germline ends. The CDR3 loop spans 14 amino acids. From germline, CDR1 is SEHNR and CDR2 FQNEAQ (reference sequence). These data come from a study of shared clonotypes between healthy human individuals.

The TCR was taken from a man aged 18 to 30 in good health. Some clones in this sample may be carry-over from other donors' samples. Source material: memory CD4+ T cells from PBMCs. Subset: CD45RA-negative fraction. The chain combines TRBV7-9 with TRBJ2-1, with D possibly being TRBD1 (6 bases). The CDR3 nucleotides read TGTGCCAGTAGCCCCGGACAGTCGTACAATGAGCAGTTCTTC. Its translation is CASSPGQSYNEQFF.